Listed below are T cell receptor beta chains from one sample, sequenced in a study of human T cells and chemical hapten exposure. TCRdb reanalysed the RACE reads using MiXCR and keeps one entry per CDR3 protein. The data hold about 140,000 distinct CDR3 sequences, with around 11% observed a single time. The specimen was whole blood, collected in connection with sensitization to the hapten diphenylcyclopropenone (DPC). All receptors derive from a woman aged 50 to 65 with alopecia areata. Some clones in this sample may be carry-over from other donors' samples. Both conserved end residues are part of each CDR3. A D gene is named only where the DNA matches it firmly. Not every row has a clone size; where given, it reads once, few, many or a size class.

D: .
J: TRBJ1-2
V: TRBV5-5
size: many
CDR3: CASFMGRVLHYGYTF
DNA: TGTGCCAGTTTTATGGGCAGGGTCTTGCACTATGGCTACACCTTC

D: TRBD1
J: TRBJ2-4
V: TRBV30
size: .
CDR3: CACLSGTGMNIQYF
DNA: TGTGCCTGCCTGTCCGGGACAGGGATGAACATTCAGTACTTC

D: .
J: TRBJ1-3
V: TRBV7-8
size: few
CDR3: CASSTTTGRVLSGNTIYF
DNA: TGTGCCAGCAGCACGACGACCGGCAGGGTTCTCTCTGGAAACACCATATATTTT

D: TRBD2
J: TRBJ2-7
V: TRBV29-1
size: many
CDR3: CSALAGAYEQYF
DNA: TGCAGCGCTTTAGCGGGAGCCTACGAGCAGTACTTC

D: .
J: TRBJ2-2
V: TRBV5-4
size: .
CDR3: CASSFVRGDTGELFF
DNA: TGTGCCAGCAGCTTCGTCAGGGGAGACACCGGGGAGCTGTTTTTT

D: TRBD1
J: TRBJ2-5
V: TRBV28
size: .
CDR3: CASSLGTGGRETQYF
DNA: TGTGCCAGCAGTTTGGGGACAGGGGGGCGAGAGACCCAGTACTTC

D: .
J: TRBJ2-2
V: TRBV5-4
size: .
CDR3: CASSLWDNGEPFF
DNA: TGTGCCAGCAGCTTGTGGGATAACGGGGAGCCGTTTTTT

D: TRBD2
J: TRBJ2-1
V: TRBV24-1
size: .
CDR3: CATSDPGTSGRSIHNGQFF
DNA: TGTGCCACCAGTGATCCTGGGACTAGCGGGAGGTCCATCCACAATGGGCAGTTCTTC

D: TRBD2
J: TRBJ2-7
V: TRBV12-3/TRBV12-4
size: .
CDR3: CASSPFAGGGIHEQYF
DNA: TGTGCCAGCAGTCCCTTCGCCGGGGGGGGCATCCACGAGCAGTACTTC

D: TRBD2
J: TRBJ2-7
V: TRBV29-1
size: .
CDR3: CSARASGRGNEQYF
DNA: TGCAGCGCACGGGCTAGCGGGAGGGGAAACGAGCAGTACTTC

D: TRBD2
J: TRBJ2-2
V: TRBV11-2
size: .
CDR3: CASSPRTSGRATGELFF
DNA: TGTGCCAGCAGCCCACGGACTAGCGGGAGGGCTACCGGGGAGCTGTTTTTT

D: TRBD1
J: TRBJ1-1
V: TRBV5-1
size: .
CDR3: CASSVDRGLKAFF
DNA: TGCGCCAGCAGCGTTGACAGGGGGCTGAAAGCTTTCTTT

D: .
J: TRBJ1-2
V: TRBV5-1
size: .
CDR3: CASSSGTAKSYTF
DNA: TGCGCCAGCAGCTCGGGGACTGCGAAAAGCTACACCTTC

D: TRBD1
J: TRBJ1-1
V: TRBV7-2
size: .
CDR3: CANSLGGAMNTEAFF
DNA: TGTGCCAACAGCTTAGGGGGCGCTATGAACACTGAAGCTTTCTTT

D: TRBD1
J: TRBJ1-1
V: TRBV12-3/TRBV12-4
size: few
CDR3: CATRPGGQGAEAFF
DNA: TGTGCCACCCGCCCAGGCGGACAGGGGGCTGAAGCTTTCTTT

D: TRBD2
J: TRBJ2-7
V: TRBV5-4
size: .
CDR3: CASSLRGGHEQYF
DNA: TGTGCCAGCAGCTTGCGGGGAGGGCACGAGCAGTACTTC

D: .
J: TRBJ2-6
V: TRBV14
size: many
CDR3: CASSQPSGANVLTF
DNA: TGTGCCAGCAGCCAACCCTCTGGGGCCAACGTCCTGACTTTC

D: .
J: TRBJ2-5
V: TRBV10-3
size: few
CDR3: CAISDRAQETQYF
DNA: TGTGCCATCAGTGACCGAGCGCAAGAGACCCAGTACTTC

D: TRBD2
J: TRBJ2-3
V: TRBV29-1
size: .
CDR3: CSVEVAGGDTQYF
DNA: TGCAGCGTTGAGGTAGCGGGAGGGGATACGCAGTATTTT

D: .
J: TRBJ2-1
V: TRBV6-6
size: few
CDR3: CASRDAVRQSNEQFF
DNA: TGTGCCAGCAGGGACGCGGTGCGCCAATCCAATGAGCAGTTCTTC

D: TRBD1
J: TRBJ1-4
V: TRBV5-4
size: .
CDR3: CASSLGRGVEKLFF
DNA: TGTGCCAGCAGCTTGGGCAGGGGGGTGGAAAAACTGTTTTTT

D: TRBD2
J: TRBJ2-3
V: TRBV20-1
size: few
CDR3: CSARQLAGPTDTQYF
DNA: TGCAGTGCTAGACAACTAGCGGGGCCAACAGATACGCAGTATTTT